These 22 T cell receptor beta chains came from one sample sequenced in a study of T cell changes during pregnancy in multiple sclerosis. Produced via immunoSEQ multiplex PCR; TCRdb's table is partial and in-frame only. The table shows tens of thousands of clones, with 90% to 95% occurring only once. Sequences were derived from CD8+ T cells from peripheral blood mononuclear cells, sampled before pregnancy. Every receptor here comes from a female donor with multiple sclerosis, enrolled in a pregnancy study.

The rearrangement links TRBV6-6 to TRBJ1-1; D gene uncertain. The CDR3 has 12 residues. V shed 2 bases and J shed 6 bases, with 7 bases lying between them. Germline lookup yields CDR1 MNHNY and CDR2 SVGAGI (reference sequence). In DNA form, the CDR3 reads TGTGCCAGCAGTTACAACGGAGCTGAAGCTTTCTTT. This translates into CASSYNGAEAFF.

This sequence joins TRBV7-6 and TRBJ2-7; D is perhaps TRBD1 (5 bases). V lost 5 bases to trimming and J lost 1 base, with 9 bases between them. Germline CDR1 reads SGHVS; CDR2 reads FNYEAQ. The CDR3 is 13 residues long. CDR3 region: CASSPGASYEQYF. DNA for the CDR3: TGTGCCAGCAGCCCTGGGGCTTCCTACGAGCAGTACTTC.

This clone was detected once. The chain combines TRBV6-6 with TRBJ2-3; D is possibly TRBD2 (5 bases). The V end was cut by 7 bases, the J end by 6 bases, with 14 bases between. CDR3 size: 13 residues. Germline CDR1 and CDR2: MNHNY and SVGAGI (reference sequence). Here the CDR3 reads CASTQSGLDTQYF. The CDR3, as DNA: TGTGCCAGCACCCAGAGCGGTCTGGATACGCAGTATTTT.

The chain uses TRBV5-6 and TRBJ1-2, with 7 bases matching TRBD1. The CDR3 is made up of 14 amino acids. Germline V gene sequence: CDR1 SGHDT, CDR2 YYEEEE. V was clipped by 3 bases and J by 2 bases; unmatched bases: 4. CDR3 bases: TGTGCCAGCAGCTCCGGAGGGGGCAACTATGGCTACACCTTC. Protein: CASSSGGGNYGYTF.

The count of this clone is one. This chain links TRBV10-2 with TRBJ2-1, with 9 bases fitting TRBD2. J gave up 8 bases and V 8 bases, and 10 bases lay outside the gene matches. Germline lookup yields CDR1 WSHSY and CDR2 SAAADI. The CDR3 runs 14 residues. CDR3 sequence reads: CASLGLAGTDEQFF. CDR3 sequence (DNA): TGCGCCAGCCTAGGGCTAGCGGGGACGGATGAGCAGTTCTTC.

This clone appeared once. V usage is TRBV6-1 and J usage is TRBJ2-4; the match to TRBD2 covers 13 bases. Germline CDR1 MNHNS, CDR2 SASEGT. CDR3 length: 14 residues. After removal of 6 bases from V and 8 bases from J, the junction contained 4 bases not matched to a gene. CDR3 protein: CASSGLAGVDIQYF. The CDR3, as DNA: TGTGCCAGCAGCGGACTAGCGGGAGTGGACATTCAGTACTTC.

This rearrangement joins TRBV29-1 to TRBJ2-7; D perhaps matches TRBD1 (6 bases). CDR3 length: 14 residues. Deletions cut 0 bases from V and 5 bases from J, with 14 bases between. Germline V lookup: CDR1 SQVTM, CDR2 ANQGSEA. CDR3 residues: CSVEDGLAGDEQYF. The CDR3 DNA reads as TGCAGCGTTGAAGATGGGCTGGCAGGGGACGAGCAGTACTTC.

J is TRBJ1-1 and V is TRBV5-1; 12 bases are a match to TRBD1. The germline gives CDR1 SGHRS, CDR2 YFSETQ. V lost 4 bases, J lost 7 bases, and 5 bases stayed unmatched. The CDR3 contains 14 residues. CDR3 sequence reads: CASSPGTGGFEAFF. The CDR3 nucleotides are TGCGCCAGCAGCCCCGGGACAGGGGGCTTTGAAGCTTTCTTT.

The V and J genes are TRBV10-2 and TRBJ2-3; D possibly corresponds to TRBD1 (5 bases). The CDR3 is made up of 15 amino acids. Trimming removed 3 bases at V and 2 bases at J, with 12 bases between. Germline loops: CDR1 WSHSY, CDR2 SAAADI. The CDR3, as DNA: TGCGCCAGCAGTGAAAACGGACAAAACACAGATACGCAGTATTTT. This sequence encodes CASSENGQNTDTQYF.

The CDR3 loop reads CASSPPGRREMNEQFF. For the CDR3, the DNA is TGTGCCAGCAGCCCGCCGGGGAGGCGGGAGATGAATGAGCAGTTCTTC. The chain uses TRBV7-9 and TRBJ2-1, with 7 bases aligning to TRBD2. There are 16 residues in the CDR3. With 5 bases clipped from V and 7 bases from J, the junction kept 14 bases outside the gene matches. The germline V gene encodes CDR1 SEHNR and CDR2 FQNEAQ (reference sequence).

The genes are TRBV19 and TRBJ2-7; D perhaps matches TRBD2 (6 bases). Germline loops: CDR1 LNHDA, CDR2 SQIVND (reference sequence). The V end was cut by 4 bases, the J end by 7 bases, with 14 bases between. The CDR3 has 13 residues. The DNA of the CDR3 is TGTGCCAGTAGTACCGGGACTTTCTTAGAGCAGTACTTC. Amino acid sequence: CASSTGTFLEQYF.

The CDR3 sequence is CASSKRGDLSGANVLTF. The CDR3 DNA reads TGTGCCAGCAGCAAGAGAGGAGACCTGTCTGGGGCCAACGTCCTGACTTTC. The chain employs TRBV4-2 and TRBJ2-6; no clear D gene. This CDR3 contains 17 residues. Germline CDR1 reads LGHNA; CDR2 reads YNFKEQ. Between the trimmed V and J ends, which lost 5 bases and 1 base, there was a span of 15 bases.

The chain combines TRBV7-9 with TRBJ2-1; D unresolved. Trimming shortened V by 5 bases and J by 10 bases, and 9 bases separated the two germline ends. In germline, CDR1 is SEHNR, CDR2 FQNEAQ (reference sequence). This CDR3 is built from 11 residues. In DNA form, the CDR3 reads TGTGCCAGCAGCCGCTCCGCGGAGCAGTTCTTC. Protein: CASSRSAEQFF.

A single count supports this clone. The chain carries TRBV28 and TRBJ2-7; 7 bases map to TRBD1. Trimming cost V 6 bases and J 0 bases; bases outside gene matches: 17. CDR1 is MDHEN and CDR2 is SYDVKM in the germline V gene. The CDR3 length is 18 residues. CDR3 protein: CASRRGLPQLGHSYEQYF. CDR3 coding DNA: TGTGCCAGCAGGAGGGGGCTCCCCCAATTGGGACACTCCTACGAGCAGTACTTC.

Only a few counts were recorded for this clone. The chain links TRBV27 to TRBJ1-5, with D uncertain. The V end lost 4 bases, the J end lost 4 bases, and 11 bases lay between the germline ends. This CDR3 region has 14 residues. Per the germline V gene, CDR1 is MNHEY and CDR2 is SMNVEV (reference sequence). The CDR3 DNA follows: TGTGCCAGCAGTTCGGTTGGGCCGAATCAGCCCCAGCATTTT. This gives the protein CASSSVGPNQPQHF.

For the CDR3, the DNA is TGCAGCGTTGGATCGGGTGGGTACTACAATGAGCAGTTCTTC. Translating it yields CSVGSGGYYNEQFF. The genes are TRBV29-1 and TRBJ2-1; D call uncertain. Trimming shortened V by 4 bases and J by 3 bases, and 13 bases separated the two germline ends. This CDR3 has 14 residues. Germline CDR1 is SQVTM and CDR2 is ANQGSEA.

This chain joins TRBV7-6 and TRBJ2-3, with 9 bases identical to TRBD2. V shed 0 bases, J shed 7 bases, and the junction held 17 bases outside the gene matches. The length of the CDR3 is 19 residues. The V gene's germline CDR1 is SGHVS and CDR2 FNYEAQ. The CDR3 DNA reads TGTGCCAGCAGCTTAGCGACAGAGCTAGCGGGGCCTGGCGAATATACGCAGTATTTT. Protein product: CASSLATELAGPGEYTQYF.

The chain combines TRBV1 with TRBJ2-5; the tabulated D call, TRBD2, remains unverified against the DNA. TRBV1 corresponds to a pseudogene. This CDR3 has 16 residues. The CDR3 sequence is CTSSQEGTSGSETQYF. CDR3 DNA sequence: TGCACCAGCAGCCAAGAAGGGACTAGCGGGAGTGAGACCCAGTACTTC.

The table lists this clone with a few counts. This chain uses TRBV28 with TRBJ1-1; maybe TRBD1 (5 bases). V dropped 6 bases and J dropped 7 bases, with 18 bases sitting between them. Germline V gene lookup returns CDR1 MDHEN and CDR2 SYDVKM. The CDR3 has 14 amino acids. CDR3 region: CASSPERWQGEAFF. CDR3 nucleotides: TGTGCCAGCAGCCCAGAAAGGTGGCAGGGTGAAGCTTTCTTT.

This clone was seen ten or more times. The V and J genes are TRBV4-2 and TRBJ2-7; weak D call: TRBD2 (5 bases). This CDR3 is 15 amino acids long. In germline, CDR1 is LGHNA, CDR2 YNFKEQ. V was pared by 2 bases and J by 1 base, with 12 bases between. CDR3 DNA: TGTGCCAGCAGCCAAATCTCAGCGGATTCCTACGAGCAGTACTTC. This gives the protein CASSQISADSYEQYF.

The chain joins TRBV7-9 to TRBJ2-7; the D gene is possibly TRBD2 (6 bases). The CDR3 length is 16 residues. CDR1 is SEHNR, CDR2 FQNEAQ, per germline (reference sequence). V shed 0 bases and J shed 1 base, with 13 bases lying between them. CDR3 nucleotide sequence: TGTGCCAGCAGCTTAGCTGCCGGGAGTTCGTCCTACGAGCAGTACTTC. Translating it yields CASSLAAGSSSYEQYF.

The gene calls are TRBV7-9 and TRBJ2-1; a possible D gene is TRBD2 (5 bases). CDR1 SEHNR and CDR2 FQNEAQ come from the germline V gene (reference sequence). Trimming removed 7 bases from V and 1 base from J, with 14 bases in between. This CDR3 region has 15 residues. This chain's CDR3 is CASNRREKSYNEQFF. The CDR3 coding sequence is TGTGCCAGCAATAGACGGGAAAAGTCCTACAATGAGCAGTTCTTC.